The rows below give T cell receptor beta chains drawn from one sample of a study of beta chain features in type 1 diabetes. Method: immunoSEQ multiplex PCR; TCRdb's copy keeps in-frame clones and lacks some. Here the sample spans 900,000 or so clones, under 20% being singletons. Material for sequencing was naive CD4+ T cells from blood. Every receptor here comes from a woman between 18 and 30 years old in good health. Both conserved end residues are part of each CDR3. The D gene is left open where the match is weak. Expanded clones get a size class; other rows say once, few or many, or leave the size out.

>TRBJ2-3|few|.|TRBV21-1
CASSLRQGKNTDTQYF
TGTGCCAGCAGCCTGAGACAGGGCAAAAACACAGATACGCAGTATTTT
>TRBJ2-7|few|.|TRBV4-3
CASSLDYTRRGYEQYF
TGCGCCAGCAGCTTAGACTATACCCGGAGGGGCTACGAGCAGTACTTC
>TRBJ1-4|.|.|TRBV25-1
CASSDTSRAPGELFF
TGTGCCAGCAGTGACACTTCCCGGGCCCCCGGTGAACTGTTTTTT
>TRBJ1-1|few|.|TRBV29-1
CSVLGSHRNTEAFF
TGCAGCGTATTAGGGAGCCATCGGAACACTGAAGCTTTCTTT
>TRBJ2-7|.|.|TRBV10-3
CAIGERQVSEQYF
TGTGCCATCGGAGAGAGGCAGGTTAGCGAGCAGTACTTC
>TRBJ1-2|.|.|TRBV6-5
CASSAGTYYGYTF
TGTGCCAGCAGCGCTGGCACTTACTATGGCTACACCTTC
>TRBJ2-7|few|TRBD1|TRBV18
CASSPYGTGDYEQYF
TGTGCCAGCTCACCGTACGGGACAGGGGACTACGAGCAGTACTTC
>TRBJ2-5|few|.|TRBV5-6
CASSRRLQETQYF
TGTGCCAGCAGCCGGAGACTTCAAGAGACCCAGTACTTC
>TRBJ2-3|few|TRBD2|TRBV29-1
CSVQAASGRGTQYF
TGCAGCGTCCAAGCTGCTAGCGGGAGGGGTACGCAGTATTTT
>TRBJ1-1|few|.|TRBV7-9
CASSLGRVAEAFF
TGTGCCAGCAGCTTAGGTAGGGTAGCTGAAGCTTTCTTT
>TRBJ2-2|.|.|TRBV18
CASSPGQNTGELFF
TGTGCCAGCTCACCTGGACAGAACACCGGGGAGCTGTTTTTT
>TRBJ2-1|few|.|TRBV5-4
CASSLDDGLGGHNEQFF
TGTGCCAGCAGCTTGGACGACGGCCTCGGGGGACACAATGAGCAGTTCTTC
>TRBJ2-7|.|TRBD2|TRBV18
CASSPWTSGSGEQYF
TGTGCCAGCTCACCCTGGACTAGCGGGAGCGGTGAGCAGTACTTC
>TRBJ2-7|.|TRBD1|TRBV29-1
CSTVRDRPPYEQYF
TGCAGCACAGTCCGGGACAGGCCACCCTACGAGCAGTACTTC
>TRBJ2-1|.|.|TRBV6-5
CASSSRRGQFF
TGTGCCAGCAGTTCGAGGCGGGGGCAGTTCTTC
>TRBJ2-2|.|.|TRBV11-1
CASSFSFPNTGELFF
TGTGCCAGCAGCTTTAGTTTCCCGAACACCGGGGAGCTGTTTTTT
>TRBJ1-1|few|.|TRBV18
CASSPLAEAEAFF
TGTGCCAGCTCACCACTTGCGGAAGCTGAAGCTTTCTTT
>TRBJ1-1|.|.|TRBV10-3
CAISDKGKGPNTEAFF
TGTGCCATCAGTGACAAGGGAAAGGGACCGAACACTGAAGCTTTCTTT
>TRBJ2-5|few|TRBD1|TRBV7-9
CASRDRGRQETQYF
TGTGCCAGCAGGGACAGGGGGCGTCAAGAGACCCAGTACTTC
>TRBJ2-2|.|.|TRBV6-5
CASRFVNTGELFF
TGTGCCAGCAGATTTGTCAACACCGGGGAGCTGTTTTTT
>TRBJ1-2|few|.|TRBV10-3
CAISAGQQDYGYTF
TGTGCCATCAGTGCTGGACAGCAAGACTATGGCTACACCTTC
>TRBJ2-5|few|TRBD1|TRBV5-4
CASSDGQGKETQYF
TGTGCCAGCTCGGACGGACAGGGGAAGGAGACCCAGTACTTC
>TRBJ2-7|few|.|TRBV19
CASSTASSYEQYF
TGTGCCAGTAGTACGGCCAGCTCCTACGAGCAGTACTTC
>TRBJ2-3|.|.|TRBV7-2
CATQLVVGGDTQYF
TGTGCCACCCAGCTTGTCGTGGGGGGAGATACGCAGTATTTT
>TRBJ2-1|.|TRBD2|TRBV9
CASSATLAGAVNEQFF
TGTGCCAGCAGCGCAACACTAGCGGGAGCTGTTAATGAGCAGTTCTTC
>TRBJ1-1|few|.|TRBV29-1
CSVARLGSEAFF
TGCAGCGTTGCTCGCCTGGGATCGGAAGCTTTCTTT
>TRBJ2-2|.|.|TRBV18
CASSPQGVTGELFF
TGTGCCAGCTCACCCCAAGGTGTCACCGGGGAGCTGTTTTTT
>TRBJ2-1|.|.|TRBV29-1
CSAPSRVSDEQFF
TGCAGCGCCCCCTCGAGGGTCTCCGATGAGCAGTTCTTC
>TRBJ1-2|.|.|TRBV7-9
CASSFTVHGYTF
TGTGCCAGCAGCTTTACAGTACATGGCTACACCTTC
>TRBJ2-1|.|.|TRBV18
CASSPNRDDEQFF
TGTGCCAGCTCGCCCAACCGGGACGATGAGCAGTTCTTC
>TRBJ1-2|few|TRBD1|TRBV4-2
CASSQDKRQGQRNSNYGYTF
TGTGCCAGCAGCCAAGATAAGCGGCAGGGACAGCGAAACTCAAACTATGGCTACACCTTC